This T cell receptor (beta chain) was documented in a study of cytomegalovirus exposure and HLA in healthy donors. Overall study findings and caveats: Reported results showed that the classifier diagnosed cytomegalovirus status with high specificity and sensitivity. Researchers counted 180 or so TCR beta chains as cytomegalovirus-associated.

Assay used: immunoSEQ multiplex PCR; TCRdb lists only in-frame clones, some missing. Altogether some 140,000 clones are present, 86% being singletons, with the ten largest covering around 2.1%. Concerning this clone: The target antigen is unknown.

The donors were part of the validation cohort, which consisted of roughly 110 subjects and was separate from the first cohort of hundreds of subjects. The germline V gene encodes CDR1 MNHNS and CDR2 SASEGT. The junction had 10 bases not matched to a gene; V was cut back by 6 bases and J by 7 bases. The CDR3 is made up of 14 amino acids. This receptor was identified in a human donor in good health. Sequenced: PBMCs. The gene calls are TRBV6-1 and TRBJ1-2, with 8 bases fitting TRBD1. CDR3 loop: CASSIKDRVVGYTF. CDR3 sequence (DNA): TGTGCCAGCAGCATCAAGGACAGGGTGGTTGGCTACACCTTC.